Presented here are 5 T cell receptor beta chains from one specimen sequenced in a study of Tregs in tolerant kidney transplant recipients. Some clones are missing from TCRdb's copy, which holds only in-frame ones; the method was immunoSEQ multiplex PCR. The table shows fewer than 95,000 clones, with 93% occurring only once. Recipients received nonmyeloablative bone marrow transplants from related graft donors, with transient mixed chimerism. This specimen was CD4+ T cells from blood (PBMCs), taken 12 months after the transplant. The receptor set was obtained from a human patient who received a combined kidney and bone marrow transplant. Some T cells may originate from the graft donor.

This chain links TRBV6-1 with TRBJ2-7, with D perhaps matching TRBD2 (5 bases). Between the trimmed V and J ends, which lost 3 bases and 4 bases, there was a span of 10 bases. This CDR3 is built from 13 residues. CDR1 MNHNS and CDR2 SASEGT come from the germline V gene. CDR3 sequence: CASSDLAGYEQYF. The CDR3 bases are TGTGCCAGCAGTGATCTAGCCGGGTACGAGCAGTACTTC.

The chain joins TRBV9 to TRBJ2-5; D is perhaps TRBD2 (5 bases). Germline-derived CDR1 and CDR2 are SGDLS and YYNGEE. The CDR3 is made up of 12 amino acids. V lost 2 bases and J lost 4, with 6 bases in between. This CDR3 reads CASSVRGETQYF. The CDR3 DNA reads TGTGCCAGCAGCGTCCGGGGAGAGACCCAGTACTTC.

The chain employs TRBV9 and TRBJ2-5, with 11 nucleotides matching TRBD1. The CDR3 extends over 17 amino acids. The germline CDR1 and CDR2 sequences are SGDLS and YYNGEE. Trimming removed 0 bases from V and 5 bases from J; junction bases left unmatched: 9. Here the CDR3 reads CASSVATGTGGRETQYF. The CDR3 bases are TGTGCCAGCAGCGTAGCTACGGGGACAGGGGGAAGGGAGACCCAGTACTTC. Complete variable domain (other parts from reference TRBV9 and TRBJ2-5): DSGVTQTPKHLITATGQRVTLRCSPRSGDLSVYWYQQSLDQGLQFLIQYYNGEERAKGNILERFSAQQFPDLHSELNLSSLELGDSALYFCASSVATGTGGRETQYFGPGTRLLVL.

This rearrangement joins TRBV27 to TRBJ1-3; D not certain. This CDR3 spans 15 amino acids. Trimming cost V 5 bases and J 0 bases, with 11 bases left between them. Germline values: CDR1 MNHEY, CDR2 SMNVEV (reference sequence). CDR3 sequence: CASSRSGSSGNTIYF. The CDR3 DNA follows: TGTGCCAGCAGTCGCTCGGGGAGCTCTGGAAACACCATATATTTT.

V is TRBV4-1 and J is TRBJ2-7, with TRBD2 matching over 15 bases. The germline V gene has CDR1 MGHRA and CDR2 YSYEKL. This CDR3 is 17 amino acids long. The V gene end was trimmed by 0 bases and the J gene end by 4 bases; junction bases not matched to a gene: 4. CDR3 residues: CASSQDRTSGGGYEQYF. CDR3 DNA: TGCGCCAGCAGCCAAGACCGGACTAGCGGGGGGGGGTACGAGCAGTACTTC.